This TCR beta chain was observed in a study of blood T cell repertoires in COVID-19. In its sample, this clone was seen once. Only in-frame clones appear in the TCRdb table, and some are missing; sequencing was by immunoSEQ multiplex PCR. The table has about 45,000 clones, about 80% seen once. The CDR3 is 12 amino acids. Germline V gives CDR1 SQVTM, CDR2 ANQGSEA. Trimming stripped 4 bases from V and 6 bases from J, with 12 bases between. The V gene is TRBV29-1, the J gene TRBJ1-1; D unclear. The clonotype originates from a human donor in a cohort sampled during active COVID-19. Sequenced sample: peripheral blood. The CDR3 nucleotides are TGCAGCGTTGGACGGGGTGGCGCTGAAGCTTTCTTT. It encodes CSVGRGGAEAFF.